These T cell receptor beta chains were read from a single sample in a study of technical replicates of blood from a few donors. Repertoires were generated with immunoSEQ multiplex PCR, while TCRdb's copy carries only in-frame clones and drops some. The table has about 100,000 clones, about 96% seen once. The specimen sequenced was T cells isolated from PBMCs. The receptors here all came from a human donor in good health. Both conserved end residues are part of each CDR3. A D gene is named only where the DNA matches it firmly.

CDR3 protein: CATGQGIDPYGYTF
CDR3 DNA: TGTGCCACGGGACAGGGTATAGACCCATATGGCTACACCTTC
J gene: TRBJ1-2
D gene: TRBD1
V gene: TRBV10-3

CDR3 protein: CAWGAGTESNQPQHF
CDR3 DNA: TGTGCCTGGGGAGCCGGGACAGAGAGCAATCAGCCCCAGCATTTT
J gene: TRBJ1-5
D gene: TRBD1
V gene: TRBV5-4

CDR3 protein: CASSLGGTSYEQYF
CDR3 DNA: TGTGCCAGCAGCTTAGGTGGGACTAGTTACGAGCAGTACTTC
J gene: TRBJ2-7
D gene: TRBD2
V gene: TRBV7-9

CDR3 protein: CASSGLRNTIYF
CDR3 DNA: TGTGCCAGCAGTGGGCTGAGAAACACCATATATTTT
J gene: TRBJ1-3
D gene: -
V gene: TRBV25-1

CDR3 protein: CASLHEGGTYGYTF
CDR3 DNA: TGCGCCAGCTTACACGAGGGGGGGACCTATGGCTACACCTTC
J gene: TRBJ1-2
D gene: -
V gene: TRBV5-1

CDR3 protein: CASSEKQYPNTIYF
CDR3 DNA: TGTGCCAGCAGCGAGAAACAGTATCCAAACACCATATATTTT
J gene: TRBJ1-3
D gene: -
V gene: TRBV2

CDR3 protein: CASSMAETAGEIYGYTF
CDR3 DNA: TGTGCCAGTAGTATGGCAGAGACAGCCGGAGAGATCTATGGCTACACCTTC
J gene: TRBJ1-2
D gene: -
V gene: TRBV19

CDR3 protein: CASSDEDEQFF
CDR3 DNA: TGTGCCAGCAGCGACGAGGATGAGCAGTTCTTC
J gene: TRBJ2-1
D gene: -
V gene: TRBV9

CDR3 protein: CASRGGQPQHF
CDR3 DNA: TGTGCCAGCAGGGGGGGTCAGCCCCAGCATTTT
J gene: TRBJ1-5
D gene: -
V gene: TRBV6-5

CDR3 protein: CASSLTAAATNEKLFF
CDR3 DNA: TGTGCCAGCAGCTTAACAGCAGCTGCAACTAATGAAAAACTGTTTTTT
J gene: TRBJ1-4
D gene: -
V gene: TRBV7-9

CDR3 protein: CASSPPRSGGAFAYEQYF
CDR3 DNA: TGTGCCAGCAGCCCCCCCCGCAGCGGGGGGGCCTTCGCCTACGAGCAGTACTTC
J gene: TRBJ2-7
D gene: TRBD2
V gene: TRBV7-2

CDR3 protein: CASSLIPGVYGYTF
CDR3 DNA: TGTGCCAGCAGCTTGATTCCGGGGGTCTATGGCTACACCTTC
J gene: TRBJ1-2
D gene: -
V gene: TRBV5-4

CDR3 protein: CASSGDRYEQYF
CDR3 DNA: TGTGCCAGTAGTGGGGACAGGTACGAGCAGTACTTC
J gene: TRBJ2-7
D gene: TRBD1
V gene: TRBV19

CDR3 protein: CASSDLGSGNTIYF
CDR3 DNA: TGTGCCAGCAGTGACCTCGGCTCTGGAAACACCATATATTTT
J gene: TRBJ1-3
D gene: -
V gene: TRBV2

CDR3 protein: CASSLGQAEYYTF
CDR3 DNA: TGCGCCAGCAGCTTGGGACAGGCGGAGTACTACACCTTC
J gene: TRBJ1-2
D gene: -
V gene: TRBV5-1

CDR3 protein: CATLREPYNEQFF
CDR3 DNA: TGTGCCACCCTAAGGGAGCCCTACAATGAGCAGTTCTTC
J gene: TRBJ2-1
D gene: -
V gene: TRBV19

CDR3 protein: CASSESAGGSTGELFF
CDR3 DNA: TGTGCCAGCAGTGAATCGGCGGGAGGGAGCACCGGGGAGCTGTTTTTT
J gene: TRBJ2-2
D gene: TRBD2
V gene: TRBV6-4

CDR3 protein: CASSQDSGLWFYEQYF
CDR3 DNA: TGTGCCAGCAGCCAAGATTCTGGACTTTGGTTCTACGAGCAGTACTTC
J gene: TRBJ2-7
D gene: -
V gene: TRBV14

CDR3 protein: CASTPGDSPLHF
CDR3 DNA: TGTGCCAGCACCCCGGGGGATTCACCCCTCCACTTT
J gene: TRBJ1-6
D gene: -
V gene: TRBV7-9

CDR3 protein: CASSFSTGGYYEQYF
CDR3 DNA: TGTGCCAGCAGCTTTTCGACAGGGGGCTACTACGAGCAGTACTTC
J gene: TRBJ2-7
D gene: TRBD1
V gene: TRBV11-2

CDR3 protein: CASSYDRQGLGGYTF
CDR3 DNA: TGTGCCAGTAGTTACGATCGGCAGGGGCTGGGAGGCTACACCTTC
J gene: TRBJ1-2
D gene: -
V gene: TRBV19

CDR3 protein: CAALGGGGDYGYTF
CDR3 DNA: TGTGCCGCCTTAGGGGGGGGAGGAGACTATGGCTACACCTTC
J gene: TRBJ1-2
D gene: -
V gene: TRBV6-6

CDR3 protein: CASSSPGQGTYEQYF
CDR3 DNA: TGTGCCAGCAGTAGTCCCGGACAGGGGACCTACGAGCAGTACTTC
J gene: TRBJ2-7
D gene: TRBD1
V gene: TRBV2

CDR3 protein: CASSLMQGSTDTQYF
CDR3 DNA: TGTGCCAGCAGCTTAATGCAGGGCTCCACAGATACGCAGTATTTT
J gene: TRBJ2-3
D gene: -
V gene: TRBV7-3

CDR3 protein: CASSFRQGGGNTIYF
CDR3 DNA: TGTGCCAGCAGCTTCCGGCAGGGCGGTGGAAACACCATATATTTT
J gene: TRBJ1-3
D gene: -
V gene: TRBV5-6

CDR3 protein: CASSRGGLSNQPQHF
CDR3 DNA: TGTGCCAGCTCACGAGGGGGCCTTAGCAATCAGCCCCAGCATTTT
J gene: TRBJ1-5
D gene: TRBD1
V gene: TRBV18

CDR3 protein: CASSRTGPRYEQYF
CDR3 DNA: TGTGCCAGCAGCAGAACGGGTCCCCGATACGAGCAGTACTTC
J gene: TRBJ2-7
D gene: -
V gene: TRBV7-2

CDR3 protein: CASSLGQGLRGYTF
CDR3 DNA: TGTGCCAGCAGCTTAGGACAGGGGCTTCGTGGCTACACCTTC
J gene: TRBJ1-2
D gene: TRBD1
V gene: TRBV7-9